This TCR beta chain was identified during a study of read filtering for tumor transcriptome and immune sequencing. V was pared by 1 base and J by 0 bases, with 10 bases between. CDR3 length equals 16 residues. CDR1 and CDR2 (germline): SGHDN, FVKESK. This library used roughly 430 ng RNA and molecular barcoded adaptors spanning alpha/delta and beta/gamma chains. TCRdb redid the calling of the reads with MiXCR, one entry per CDR3 protein. The table lists about 90,000 distinct CDR3 sequences, 10% to 15% of them singletons. Sequencing was performed on a population of CD138-negative cells sorted from bone marrow. The source is a donor at least 40 years old with multiple myeloma. The chain joins TRBV14 to TRBJ2-1; possibly TRBD2 for D (6 bases). CDR3 in amino acids: CASSQAGVSSYNEQFF. DNA for the CDR3: TGTGCCAGCAGCCAAGCGGGGGTGAGCTCCTACAATGAGCAGTTCTTC.